The sequence of this T cell receptor beta chain was determined in a study of vaccination effects on CD4 cells after COVID-19. Clones were read by immunoSEQ multiplex PCR, and TCRdb kept only the in-frame ones, dropping some. The data contain roughly 63,000 clones, about 78% of them singletons. This clone came up once. Its target is not known. This sample also contains other DNA sequences that code for the same CDR3. Before sequencing, viral peptide pools were used by the ViraFEST assay to expand antigen-specific CD4+ T cells. Isolating CD4+ T cells followed 9 to 11 days of culture. Either the mRNA-1273 or the BNT162b2 vaccine was given to participants as two doses. Nucleocapsid antibodies stayed negative before and after vaccination, showing no earlier SARS-CoV-2 infection. This clonotype was obtained from a human donor who received a COVID-19 vaccine. This specimen consisted of CD4+ T cells from PBMCs cultured with HCoV-OC43 spike peptides, obtained after COVID-19 vaccination. Subset in this sample: HCoV-OC43 spike overlapping peptide pool stimulation.

The CDR3 here is CATSDTQGAGETQYF. CDR3 DNA: TGTGCCACCAGTGACACCCAGGGGGCCGGCGAGACCCAGTACTTC. V usage is TRBV24-1 and J usage is TRBJ2-5, with TRBD1 identical over 8 bases. Germline V gene data show CDR1 as KGHDR and CDR2 as SFDVKD. The CDR3 has 15 residues. V dropped 4 bases and J dropped 5; count of bases not matched to a gene: 8.